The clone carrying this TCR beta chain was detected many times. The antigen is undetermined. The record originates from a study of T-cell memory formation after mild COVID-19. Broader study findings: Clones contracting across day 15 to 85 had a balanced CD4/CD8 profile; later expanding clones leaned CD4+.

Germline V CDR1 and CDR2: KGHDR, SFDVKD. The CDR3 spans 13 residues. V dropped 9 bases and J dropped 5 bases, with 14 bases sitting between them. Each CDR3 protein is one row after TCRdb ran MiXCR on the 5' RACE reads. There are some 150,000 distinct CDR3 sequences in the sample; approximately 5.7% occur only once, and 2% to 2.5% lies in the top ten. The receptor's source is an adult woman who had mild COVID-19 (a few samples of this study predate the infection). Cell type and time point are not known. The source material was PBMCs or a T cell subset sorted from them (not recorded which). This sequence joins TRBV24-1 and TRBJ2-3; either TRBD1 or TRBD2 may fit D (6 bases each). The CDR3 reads CATVGGPGDTQYF. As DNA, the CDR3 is TGTGCCACCGTTGGGGGGCCAGGAGATACGCAGTATTTT.